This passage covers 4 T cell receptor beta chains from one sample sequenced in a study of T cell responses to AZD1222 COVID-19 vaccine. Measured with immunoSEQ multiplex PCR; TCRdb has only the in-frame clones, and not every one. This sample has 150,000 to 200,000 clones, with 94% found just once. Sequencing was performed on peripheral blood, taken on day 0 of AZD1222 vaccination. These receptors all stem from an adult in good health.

The CDR3 sequence: CASSLWGTGELFF. The CDR3 region has the DNA TGTGCCAGCAGCTTGTGGGGGACCGGGGAGCTGTTTTTT. The chain couples TRBV5-5 to TRBJ2-2; perhaps D is TRBD1 or TRBD2 (5 bases each). Trimming stripped 1 base from V and 5 bases from J, with 6 bases between. From germline, CDR1 is SGHKS and CDR2 YYEKEE (reference sequence). This CDR3 region has 13 residues.

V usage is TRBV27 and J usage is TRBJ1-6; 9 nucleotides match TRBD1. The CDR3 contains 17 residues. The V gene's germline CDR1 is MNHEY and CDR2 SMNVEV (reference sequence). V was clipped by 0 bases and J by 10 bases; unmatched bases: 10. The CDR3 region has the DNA TGTGCCAGCAGTTTATCGAGAGTTGACAGGGGGGTGTCACCCCTCCACTTT. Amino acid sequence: CASSLSRVDRGVSPLHF.

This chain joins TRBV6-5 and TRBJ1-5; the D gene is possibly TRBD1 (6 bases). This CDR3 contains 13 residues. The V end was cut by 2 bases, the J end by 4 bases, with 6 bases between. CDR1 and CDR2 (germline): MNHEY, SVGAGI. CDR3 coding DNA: TGTGCCAGCAGTTACGACAGGAATCAGCCCCAGCATTTT. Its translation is CASSYDRNQPQHF.

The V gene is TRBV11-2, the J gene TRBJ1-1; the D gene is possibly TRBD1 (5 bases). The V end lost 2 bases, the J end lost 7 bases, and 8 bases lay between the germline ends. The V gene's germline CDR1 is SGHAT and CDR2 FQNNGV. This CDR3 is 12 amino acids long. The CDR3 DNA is TGTGCCAGCAGCTTACGGGGCCGTGAAGCTTTCTTT. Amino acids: CASSLRGREAFF. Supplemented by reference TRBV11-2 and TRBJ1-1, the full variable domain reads EAGVAQSPRYKIIEKRQSVAFWCNPISGHATLYWYQQILGQGPKLLIQFQNNGVVDDSQLPKDRFSAERLKGVDSTLKIQPAKLEDSAVYLCASSLRGREAFFGQGTRLTVV.